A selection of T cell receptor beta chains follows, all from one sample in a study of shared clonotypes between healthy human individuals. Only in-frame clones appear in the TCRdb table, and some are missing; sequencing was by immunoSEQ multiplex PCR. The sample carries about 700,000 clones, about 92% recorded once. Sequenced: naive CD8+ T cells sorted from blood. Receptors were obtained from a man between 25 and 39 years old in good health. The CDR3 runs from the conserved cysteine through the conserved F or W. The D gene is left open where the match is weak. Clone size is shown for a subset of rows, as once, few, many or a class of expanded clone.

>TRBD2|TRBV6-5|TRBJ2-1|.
CASSYGAGGGNEQFF
TGTGCCAGCAGTTACGGAGCGGGAGGGGGAAATGAGCAGTTCTTC
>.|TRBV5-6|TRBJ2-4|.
CASSLGVGGSSHIQYF
TGTGCCAGCAGCTTGGGCGTTGGAGGGAGTTCACACATTCAGTACTTC
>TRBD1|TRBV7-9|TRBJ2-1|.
CASSSPGQEYNEQFF
TGTGCCAGCAGCTCCCCGGGACAGGAGTACAATGAGCAGTTCTTC
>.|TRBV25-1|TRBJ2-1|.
CASSVLQGEETFNEQFF
TGTGCCAGCAGTGTTCTTCAGGGGGAGGAGACCTTCAATGAGCAGTTCTTC
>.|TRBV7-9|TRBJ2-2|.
CASSLSSHRGTGELFF
TGTGCCAGCAGCTTAAGCTCTCATCGAGGCACCGGGGAGCTGTTTTTT
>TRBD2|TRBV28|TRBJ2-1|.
CASSLSGRLYEQFF
TGTGCCAGCAGTTTATCCGGGAGGTTATATGAGCAGTTCTTC
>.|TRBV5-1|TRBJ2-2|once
CASSRTPNTGELFF
TGCGCCAGCAGCAGGACACCGAACACCGGGGAGCTGTTTTTT
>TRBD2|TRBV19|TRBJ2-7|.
CASSFGTSGNYEQYF
TGTGCCAGTAGTTTCGGGACTAGCGGGAACTACGAGCAGTACTTC
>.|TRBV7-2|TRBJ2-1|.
CASILGWAPDNEQFF
TGTGCCAGCATCCTGGGTTGGGCCCCCGACAATGAGCAGTTCTTC
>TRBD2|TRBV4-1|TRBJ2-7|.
CASSQGAGDYEQYF
TGCGCCAGCAGCCAAGGAGCGGGAGATTACGAGCAGTACTTC
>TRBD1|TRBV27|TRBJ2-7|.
CASRPGGIDEQYF
TGTGCCAGCAGGCCAGGGGGCATCGACGAGCAGTACTTC
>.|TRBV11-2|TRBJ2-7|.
CASSPWPSSSYEQYF
TGTGCCAGCAGCCCATGGCCTAGCAGCTCCTACGAGCAGTACTTC
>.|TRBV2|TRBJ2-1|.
CASSGDRKRFNDEQFF
TGTGCCAGCAGTGGAGACAGGAAGCGTTTCAACGATGAGCAGTTCTTC
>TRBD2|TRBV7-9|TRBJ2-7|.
CASSSMFSGRGSYEQYF
TGTGCCAGCAGCTCGATGTTCAGCGGGAGAGGGTCCTACGAGCAGTACTTC
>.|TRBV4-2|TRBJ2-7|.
CASSDSADSYEQYF
TGTGCCAGCAGCGACTCAGCGGATTCCTACGAGCAGTACTTC
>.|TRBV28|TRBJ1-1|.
CASSFSDTEAFF
TGTGCCAGCAGTTTCTCGGACACTGAAGCTTTCTTT
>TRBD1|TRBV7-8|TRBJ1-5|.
CASSIQGERQPQHF
TGTGCCAGCAGCATACAGGGGGAGAGGCAGCCCCAGCATTTT
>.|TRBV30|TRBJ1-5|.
CAWSRWAGNQPQHF
TGTGCCTGGAGTAGGTGGGCTGGCAATCAGCCCCAGCATTTT
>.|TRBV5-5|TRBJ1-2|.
CASSLGYSPSYGYTF
TGTGCCAGCAGCTTGGGGTACAGCCCCTCTTATGGCTACACCTTC
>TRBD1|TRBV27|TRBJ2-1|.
CASALSGGWDNEQFF
TGTGCCAGCGCCCTTTCAGGGGGCTGGGACAATGAGCAGTTCTTC
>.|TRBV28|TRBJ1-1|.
CASRRRVLDTEAFF
TGTGCCAGCAGACGCAGGGTCTTGGACACTGAAGCTTTCTTT
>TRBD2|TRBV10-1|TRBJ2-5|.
CASSDPGAGGETQYF
TGCGCCAGCAGTGACCCTGGTGCGGGAGGAGAGACCCAGTACTTC
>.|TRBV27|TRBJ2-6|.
CASSLHGELTAANVLTF
TGTGCCAGCAGTTTACACGGGGAGCTAACTGCGGCCAACGTCCTGACTTTC
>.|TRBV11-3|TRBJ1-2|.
CASSPPEHRTYGYTF
TGTGCCAGCAGCCCCCCCGAACATAGGACCTATGGCTACACCTTC
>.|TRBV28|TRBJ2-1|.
CASSLLNSYNEQFF
TGTGCCAGCAGTTTACTAAACTCCTACAATGAGCAGTTCTTC
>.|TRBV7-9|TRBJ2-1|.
CASSQTGTPYNEQFF
TGTGCCAGCAGCCAAACCGGGACCCCATACAATGAGCAGTTCTTC
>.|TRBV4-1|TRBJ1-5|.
CASSQETGSFNQPQHF
TGCGCCAGCAGCCAAGAAACTGGGAGTTTCAATCAGCCCCAGCATTTT
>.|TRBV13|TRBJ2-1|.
CASSLGMQGKFF
TGTGCCAGCAGCTTAGGTATGCAGGGGAAATTCTTC
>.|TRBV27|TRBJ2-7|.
CASSTGSYEQYF
TGTGCCAGCAGTACGGGCAGTTACGAGCAGTACTTC
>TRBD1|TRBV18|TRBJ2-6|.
CASSPGTGTSGANVLTF
TGTGCCAGCTCACCCGGGACAGGGACCTCTGGGGCCAACGTCCTGACTTTC
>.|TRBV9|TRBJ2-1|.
CASSEGYLEGQFF
TGTGCCAGCAGCGAGGGCTACCTCGAAGGGCAGTTCTTC
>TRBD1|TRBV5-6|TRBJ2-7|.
CASSTDRVRSYEQYF
TGTGCCAGCAGCACGGACAGGGTTCGATCCTACGAGCAGTACTTC
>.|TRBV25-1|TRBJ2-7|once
CASSEEIEQYF
TGTGCCAGCAGTGAAGAGATCGAGCAGTACTTC
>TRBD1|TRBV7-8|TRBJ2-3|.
CASSLVGMGQVLDTQYF
TGTGCCAGCAGCTTAGTAGGAATGGGACAGGTTTTAGATACGCAGTATTTT
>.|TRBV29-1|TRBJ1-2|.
CSVDRDGYTF
TGCAGCGTTGACAGGGATGGCTACACCTTC
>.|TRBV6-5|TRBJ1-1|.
CASSYSAGEENTEAFF
TGTGCCAGCAGTTACTCTGCAGGGGAGGAGAACACTGAAGCTTTCTTT
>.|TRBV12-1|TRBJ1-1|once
CASSPGGGLMNTEAFF
TGTGCCAGCAGCCCCGGGGGGGGGCTCATGAACACTGAAGCTTTCTTT
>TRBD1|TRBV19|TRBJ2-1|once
CASSRDSSYNEQFF
TGTGCCAGTAGTAGGGACAGCTCCTACAATGAGCAGTTCTTC
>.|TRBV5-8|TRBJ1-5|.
CASSLATPPGIGNQPQHF
TGTGCCAGCAGCTTGGCCACCCCACCTGGGATTGGCAATCAGCCCCAGCATTTT
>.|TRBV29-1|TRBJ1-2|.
CSVEDKSPHYGYTF
TGCAGCGTTGAAGATAAATCCCCCCACTATGGCTACACCTTC
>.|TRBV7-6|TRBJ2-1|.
CASSLQRPVGDNEQFF
TGTGCCAGCAGCTTACAACGCCCCGTGGGAGACAATGAGCAGTTCTTC
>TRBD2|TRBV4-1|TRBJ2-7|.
CASSQDWSGSRRSYEQYF
TGCGCCAGCAGCCAAGATTGGAGCGGGAGTCGGAGGTCCTACGAGCAGTACTTC
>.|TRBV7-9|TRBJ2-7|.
CASSLETTYEQYF
TGTGCCAGCAGCTTAGAGACCACCTACGAGCAGTACTTC
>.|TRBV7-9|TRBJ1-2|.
CASTQIPRGRDYGYTF
TGTGCCAGCACACAAATCCCCAGGGGACGCGACTATGGCTACACCTTC
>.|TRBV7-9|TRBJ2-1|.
CASSLEDGLEQFF
TGTGCCAGCAGCTTAGAGGACGGACTAGAGCAGTTCTTC
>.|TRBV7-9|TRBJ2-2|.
CASSPPRGAGELFF
TGTGCCAGCAGCCCGCCCAGGGGGGCCGGGGAGCTGTTTTTT